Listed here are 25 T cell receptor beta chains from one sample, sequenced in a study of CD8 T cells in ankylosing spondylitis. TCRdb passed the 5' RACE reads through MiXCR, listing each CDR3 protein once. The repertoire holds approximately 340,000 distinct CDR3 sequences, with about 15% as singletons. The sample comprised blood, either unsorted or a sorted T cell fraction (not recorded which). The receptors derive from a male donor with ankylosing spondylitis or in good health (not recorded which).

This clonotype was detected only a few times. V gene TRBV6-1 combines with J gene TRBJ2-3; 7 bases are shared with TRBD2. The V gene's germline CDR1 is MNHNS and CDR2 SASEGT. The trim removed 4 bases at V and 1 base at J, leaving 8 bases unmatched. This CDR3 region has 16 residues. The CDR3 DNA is TGTGCCAGCAGTGGGCGGGAGAGGGAAGGCACAGATACGCAGTATTTT. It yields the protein CASSGREREGTDTQYF.

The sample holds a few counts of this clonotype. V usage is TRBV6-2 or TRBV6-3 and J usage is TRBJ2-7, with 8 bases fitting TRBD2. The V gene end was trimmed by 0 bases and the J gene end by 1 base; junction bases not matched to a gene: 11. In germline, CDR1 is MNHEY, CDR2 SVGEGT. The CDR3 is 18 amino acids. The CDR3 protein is CASSYSKVSGIGSYEQYF. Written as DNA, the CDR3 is TGTGCCAGCAGTTACTCGAAGGTTAGCGGGATTGGGTCCTACGAGCAGTACTTC.

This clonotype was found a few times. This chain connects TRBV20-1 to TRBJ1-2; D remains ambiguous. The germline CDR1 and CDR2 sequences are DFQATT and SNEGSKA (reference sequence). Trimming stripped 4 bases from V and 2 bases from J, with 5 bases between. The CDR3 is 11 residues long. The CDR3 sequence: CSATQNYGYTF. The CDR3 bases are TGCAGTGCTACCCAGAACTATGGCTACACCTTC.

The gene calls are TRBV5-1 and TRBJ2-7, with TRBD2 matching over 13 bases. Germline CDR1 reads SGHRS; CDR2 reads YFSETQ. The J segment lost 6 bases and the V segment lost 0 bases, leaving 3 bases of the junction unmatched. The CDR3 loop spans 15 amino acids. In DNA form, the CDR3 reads TGCGCCAGCAGCTTGGAGACTAGCGGGGGGTCCGAGCAGTACTTC. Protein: CASSLETSGGSEQYF.

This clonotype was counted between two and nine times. The CDR3 nucleotides read TGTGCCTGGAGGAACCTCCTAGCTCGGGGGGGTCTGTTCTTC. Its translation is CAWRNLLARGGLFF. This chain uses TRBV30 with TRBJ2-1; TRBD2 matches 8 bases. Trimming removed 3 bases from V and 15 bases from J; junction bases left unmatched: 16. The CDR3 runs to 14 residues. Germline CDR1 GTSNPN, CDR2 SVGIG (reference sequence).

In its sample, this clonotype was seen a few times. The CDR3 DNA is TGTGCCATCGACGACGGGGCTCATAACAATGAGCAGTTCTTC. As protein: CAIDDGAHNNEQFF. V and J are TRBV10-3 and TRBJ2-1; tentatively, D is TRBD1 or TRBD2 (5 bases each). This CDR3 contains 14 residues. Germline values: CDR1 ENHRY, CDR2 SYGVKD. Trimming left V 8 bases short and J 5 bases short, with 16 bases between.

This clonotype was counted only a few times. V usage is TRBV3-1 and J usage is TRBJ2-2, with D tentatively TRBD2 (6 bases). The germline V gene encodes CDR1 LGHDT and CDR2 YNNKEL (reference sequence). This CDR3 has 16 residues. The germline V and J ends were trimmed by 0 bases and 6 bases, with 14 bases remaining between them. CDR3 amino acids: CASSQDGGRGPGELFF. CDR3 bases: TGTGCCAGCAGCCAAGATGGGGGGAGAGGCCCCGGGGAGCTGTTTTTT.

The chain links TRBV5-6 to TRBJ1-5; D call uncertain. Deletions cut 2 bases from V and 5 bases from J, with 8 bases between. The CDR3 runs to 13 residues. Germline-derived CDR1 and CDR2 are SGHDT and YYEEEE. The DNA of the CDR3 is TGTGCCAGCAGCTTTAGCCGTTATCAGCCCCAGCATTTT. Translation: CASSFSRYQPQHF.

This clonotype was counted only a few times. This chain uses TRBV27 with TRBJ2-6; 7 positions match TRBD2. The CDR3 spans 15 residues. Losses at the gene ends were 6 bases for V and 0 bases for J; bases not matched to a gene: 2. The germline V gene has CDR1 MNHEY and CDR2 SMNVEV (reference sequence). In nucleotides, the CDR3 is TGTGCCAGCAGGGGGGGGAGCTCTGGGGCCAACGTCCTGACTTTC. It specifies CASRGGSSGANVLTF. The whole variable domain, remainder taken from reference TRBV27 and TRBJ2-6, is EAQVTQNPRYLITVTGKKLTVTCSQNMNHEYMSWYRQDPGLGLRQIYYSMNVEVTDKGDVPEGYKVSRKEKRNFPLILESPSPNQTSLYFCASRGGSSGANVLTFGAGSRLTVL.

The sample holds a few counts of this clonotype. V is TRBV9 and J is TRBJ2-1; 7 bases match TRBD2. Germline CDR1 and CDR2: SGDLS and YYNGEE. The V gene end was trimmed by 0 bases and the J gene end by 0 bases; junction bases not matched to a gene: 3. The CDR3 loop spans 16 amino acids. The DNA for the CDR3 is TGTGCCAGCAGCGTAGATCTAGCGGTCTCCTACAATGAGCAGTTCTTC. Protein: CASSVDLAVSYNEQFF.

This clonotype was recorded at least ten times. CDR3 sequence: CASSSRRGSWNEQFF. The CDR3 coding sequence is TGTGCCAGCAGCTCCCGTCGGGGGAGTTGGAATGAGCAGTTCTTC. The chain combines TRBV7-8 with TRBJ2-1, with D possibly being TRBD2 (6 bases). V lost 4 bases, J lost 7 bases, and 17 bases lay in between. The germline gives CDR1 SGHVS, CDR2 FQNEAQ. The CDR3 contains 15 residues.

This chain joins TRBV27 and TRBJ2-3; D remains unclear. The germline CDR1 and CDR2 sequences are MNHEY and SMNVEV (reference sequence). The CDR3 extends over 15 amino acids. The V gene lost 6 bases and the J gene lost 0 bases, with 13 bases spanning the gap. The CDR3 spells CASSSSRLSTDTQYF. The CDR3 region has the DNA TGTGCCAGCAGCTCCTCCCGGCTCAGCACAGATACGCAGTATTTT.

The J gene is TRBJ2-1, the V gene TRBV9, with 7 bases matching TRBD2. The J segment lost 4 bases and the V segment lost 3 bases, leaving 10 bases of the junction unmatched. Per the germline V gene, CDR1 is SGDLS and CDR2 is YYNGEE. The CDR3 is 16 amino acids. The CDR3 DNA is TGTGCCAGCAGCGCCGCTCTTCGGGGGGAGTACAATGAGCAGTTCTTC. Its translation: CASSAALRGEYNEQFF. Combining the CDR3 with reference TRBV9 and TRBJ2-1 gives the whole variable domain DSGVTQTPKHLITATGQRVTLRCSPRSGDLSVYWYQQSLDQGLQFLIQYYNGEERAKGNILERFSAQQFPDLHSELNLSSLELGDSALYFCASSAALRGEYNEQFFGPGTRLTVL.

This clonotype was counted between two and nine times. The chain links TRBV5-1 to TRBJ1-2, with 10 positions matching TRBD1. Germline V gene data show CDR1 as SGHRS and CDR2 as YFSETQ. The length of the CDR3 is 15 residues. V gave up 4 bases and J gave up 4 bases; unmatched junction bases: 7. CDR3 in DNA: TGCGCCAGCAGCCCGGGGGGACAGGGGACCTATGGCTACACCTTC. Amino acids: CASSPGGQGTYGYTF. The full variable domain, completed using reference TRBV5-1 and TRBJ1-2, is KAGVTQTPRYLIKTRGQQVTLSCSPISGHRSVSWYQQTPGQGLQFLFEYFSETQRNKGNFPGRFSGRQFSNSRSEMNVSTLELGDSALYLCASSPGGQGTYGYTFGSGTRLTVV.

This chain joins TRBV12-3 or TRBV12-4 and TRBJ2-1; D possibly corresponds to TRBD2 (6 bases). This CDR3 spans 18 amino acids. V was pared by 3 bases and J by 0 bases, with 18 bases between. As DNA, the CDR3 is TGTGCCAGCAGTTTGGTGGGGGTACTAGCTCTCTCCTACAATGAGCAGTTCTTC. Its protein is CASSLVGVLALSYNEQFF.

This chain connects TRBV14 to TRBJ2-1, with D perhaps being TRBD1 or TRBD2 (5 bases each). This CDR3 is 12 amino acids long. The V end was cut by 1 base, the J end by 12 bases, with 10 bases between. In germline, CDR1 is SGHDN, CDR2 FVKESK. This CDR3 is CASSQVTGGQFF. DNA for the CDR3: TGTGCCAGCAGCCAAGTAACTGGGGGGCAGTTCTTC.

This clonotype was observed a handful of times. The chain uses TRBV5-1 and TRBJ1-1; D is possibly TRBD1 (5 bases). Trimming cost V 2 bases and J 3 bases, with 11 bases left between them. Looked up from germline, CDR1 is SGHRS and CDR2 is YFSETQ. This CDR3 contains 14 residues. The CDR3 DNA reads TGCGCCAGCAGCTTAGGACACCTCCACACTGAAGCTTTCTTT. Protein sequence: CASSLGHLHTEAFF.

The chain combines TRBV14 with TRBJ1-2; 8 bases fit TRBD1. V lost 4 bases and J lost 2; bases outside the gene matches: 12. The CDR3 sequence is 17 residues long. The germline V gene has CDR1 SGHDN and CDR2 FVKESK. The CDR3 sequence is CASSLEGTGGRNYGYTF. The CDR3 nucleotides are TGTGCCAGCAGCCTTGAGGGGACAGGCGGACGGAACTATGGCTACACCTTC.

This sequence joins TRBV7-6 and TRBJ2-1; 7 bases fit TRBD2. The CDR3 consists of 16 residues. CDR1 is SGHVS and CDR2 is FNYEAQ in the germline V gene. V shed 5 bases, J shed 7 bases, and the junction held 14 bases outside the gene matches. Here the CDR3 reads CASSRPTSAGSNEQFF. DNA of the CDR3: TGTGCCAGCAGCAGACCTACTAGCGCCGGGTCTAATGAGCAGTTCTTC.

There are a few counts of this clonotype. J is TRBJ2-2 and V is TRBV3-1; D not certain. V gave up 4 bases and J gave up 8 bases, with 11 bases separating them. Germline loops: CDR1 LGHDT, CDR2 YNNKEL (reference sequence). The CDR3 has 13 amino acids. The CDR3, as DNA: TGTGCCAGCAGCCCGCGAGGCTCGGGGGAGCTGTTTTTT. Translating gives CASSPRGSGELFF.

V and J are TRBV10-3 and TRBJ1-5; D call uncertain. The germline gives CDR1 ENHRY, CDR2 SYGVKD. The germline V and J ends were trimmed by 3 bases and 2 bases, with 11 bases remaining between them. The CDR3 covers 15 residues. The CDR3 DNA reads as TGTGCCATCAGTGATGGTTCGGTCGGCAATCAGCCCCAGCATTTT. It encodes CAISDGSVGNQPQHF.

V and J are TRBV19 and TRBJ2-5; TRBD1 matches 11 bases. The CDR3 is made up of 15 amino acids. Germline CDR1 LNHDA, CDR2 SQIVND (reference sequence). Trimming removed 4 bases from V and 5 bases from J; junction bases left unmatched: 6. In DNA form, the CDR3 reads TGTGCCAGTAGTACCGGACAGGGGGCAGGGGAGACCCAGTACTTC. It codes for CASSTGQGAGETQYF.

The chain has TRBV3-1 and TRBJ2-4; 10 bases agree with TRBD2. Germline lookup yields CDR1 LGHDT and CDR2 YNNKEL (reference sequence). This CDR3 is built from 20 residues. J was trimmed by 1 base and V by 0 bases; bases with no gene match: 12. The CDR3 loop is CASSQDRVSGRKAAKNIQYF. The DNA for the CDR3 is TGTGCCAGCAGCCAAGATCGTGTTAGCGGGAGGAAGGCGGCCAAAAACATTCAGTACTTC.

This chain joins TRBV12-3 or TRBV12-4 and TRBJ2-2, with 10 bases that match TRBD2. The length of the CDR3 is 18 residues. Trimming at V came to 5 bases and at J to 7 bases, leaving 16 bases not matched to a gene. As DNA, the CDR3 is TGTGCCAGCAGTCCCGGGACTAGCGCTCGGGTAGGGGACGGGGAGCTGTTTTTT. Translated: CASSPGTSARVGDGELFF.

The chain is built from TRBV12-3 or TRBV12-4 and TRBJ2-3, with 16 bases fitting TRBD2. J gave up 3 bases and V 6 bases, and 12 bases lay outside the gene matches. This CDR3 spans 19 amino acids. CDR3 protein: CASRPGLAGGPSGTDTQYF. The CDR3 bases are TGTGCCAGCAGACCGGGACTAGCGGGAGGGCCCTCTGGGACAGATACGCAGTATTTT.